The entry below gives a single TCR beta chain sequence along with its context. This clonotype was observed a handful of times. Its recognized antigen is unknown. No clone much larger than this one lies a single base away; base qualities are absent. Library creation used PCR. TCR sequencing of DNA from cultured CD4+ T cells used the Oncomine TCR Beta short-read assay at the Johns Hopkins FTIC core. The QIAamp micro DNA kit was used to extract genomic DNA from the cultured CD4+ T cells. The Oncomine TCR Beta libraries from cultured CD4+ T cells were pooled using unique dual indexes and then sequenced on an Illumina iSeq 100. As for the original processing: Non-productive sequences were removed, and CDR3s not starting with C, not ending with F or W, or shorter than 7 amino acids were discarded. Antigen-specific clonotypes were identified with the MANAFEST web application by comparing peptide-stimulated wells with reference and other culture wells. For a clone to be called positive, the clone needed an FDR below 0.05, an odds ratio above 5, and a productive frequency above 0.1% in at least two of three replicate wells. Cross-reactive clonotypes were defined as significantly expanded in both SARS-CoV-2 spike wells and at least one common cold coronavirus spike condition. CDR3 homology was assessed with Levenshtein distances (stringdist) and unrooted phylogenetic trees (ape) in R version 3.6.1. TCRdb reran the public reads through fastp at Q25 and MiXCR, keeping productive beta chains. Duplicate CDR3 protein sequences are folded into a single record with the most common DNA and genes. The V and J calls and clone size come from TCRdb's table, not from the authors' own analysis. For this sample there are around 12,000 distinct CDR3 sequences; approximately 44% appear just once. About 13% of the sample is in the top ten clones.

Taken with the paper, the label for treatment or condition translates to: roughly 11-day PBMC culture with coronavirus spike peptide pools or control peptides (ViraFEST assay). To expand antigen-specific T cells with peptide pools and then pick out the expanded clonotypes through TCR sequencing, the study relied on the ViraFEST assay. The positive SARS-CoV-2 PCR tests of the convalescent patients were dated from March to December 2020, before the Alpha, Beta and Delta variants emerged in the United States. Roughly 2.1 million PBMCs per well were cultured in IMDM with approximately 5% human AB serum and 8 to 10 IU/ml IL-2, plus 10 ug/ml peptide pools. On days 3 and 7, half of the culture medium was replaced with fresh IL-2-containing medium. CD4+ T cells were isolated after roughly eleven days of culture through negative selection using the EasySep CD4+ T cell isolation kit. PBMCs were separated from whole blood using Ficoll-Paque Plus gradient centrifugation and then either used fresh or cryopreserved at -140C. In general, triplicate wells were set up for every culture condition.

The entry originates in a study of vaccination and CD4 T cells after COVID-19 (dated by TCRdb to between 2021 and 2024). Study-level background: Convalescent patients had a positive SARS-CoV-2 result on nasal swab PCR, and of these patients, some 10 had mild disease and one had severe disease. The spike-specific CD4+ TCR repertoire was compared before and after mRNA vaccination in 10 COVID-19 convalescent patients and a handful of infection-naive healthy vaccine recipients. Participants got two doses of the Pfizer-BioNTech BNT162b2 vaccine (n=8) or two doses of the Moderna mRNA-1273 vaccine (n=2). Six males and four females were included in the convalescent cohort, with two Hispanic individuals, seven Caucasians, two Asians and one multiracial person represented. Post-vaccine blood samples were collected a median of 72 days after the second vaccine dose, ranging from about 13 to 250 days. For stimulating the cultures, overlapping spike peptide pools were used, derived from SARS-CoV-2 as well as from the common cold coronaviruses HCoV-NL63, HCoV-OC43 and HCoV-229E. As controls, cultures received a CEFX viral epitope pool (the positive control), an HIV-1 Nef peptide pool (the negative control), or no peptide at all. Post-COVID blood samples from convalescent patients were collected a median of approximately 100 days after diagnosis, with a range of 35 to 161 days. Study-level results and caveats: An increase in the median number of SARS-CoV-2-reactive clonotypes from approximately 20 after infection to 38 after vaccination was observed, but the change was not found to be significant. Only a relatively small number of convalescent patients were included in the study, and early timepoints following natural infection were not analyzed. In convalescent patients, nearly all vaccine-specific clones (304 of 307) were found to be mono-reactive for SARS-CoV-2 spike rather than cross-reactive with common cold coronaviruses. In convalescent patients, a median roughly 83% of post-vaccine SARS-CoV-2-reactive clones were detected only after vaccination, and vaccine-specific priming was suggested by this finding.

According to the germline V gene, CDR1 reads SNHLY and CDR2 reads FYNNEI. Trimming removed 7 bases from V and 5 bases from J, leaving 14 bases between the germline ends. The CDR3 measures 13 amino acids from cysteine to phenylalanine. Here the CDR3 DNA is all that survives: 39 bases in frame from base 1. The clonotype originates from a human donor who had recovered from COVID-19. The sample taken for sequencing was CD4+ T cells from blood, cultured in vitro. The chain links TRBV2 with TRBJ1-1, with the D gene too uncertain to name. The nucleotides read TGTGCCAGCATGACATTGGTCCGGACTGAAGCTTTCTTT. It specifies CASMTLVRTEAFF.